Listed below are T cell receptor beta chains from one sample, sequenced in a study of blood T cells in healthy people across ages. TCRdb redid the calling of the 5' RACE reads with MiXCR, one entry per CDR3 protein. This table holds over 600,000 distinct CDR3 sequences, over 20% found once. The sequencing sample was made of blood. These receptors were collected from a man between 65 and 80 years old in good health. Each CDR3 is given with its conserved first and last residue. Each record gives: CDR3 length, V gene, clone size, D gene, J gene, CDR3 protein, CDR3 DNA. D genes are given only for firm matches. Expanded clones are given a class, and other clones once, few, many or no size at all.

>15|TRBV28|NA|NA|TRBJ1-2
CASSSEAVYVYGYTF
TGTGCCAGCAGCTCCGAGGCAGTCTATGTCTATGGCTACACCTTC
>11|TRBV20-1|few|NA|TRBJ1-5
CSAEGPQPQHF
TGCAGTGCCGAAGGGCCACAGCCCCAGCATTTT
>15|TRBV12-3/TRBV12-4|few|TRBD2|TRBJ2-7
CASSSASGSAYEQYF
TGTGCCAGCAGCTCCGCCAGCGGGAGTGCCTACGAGCAGTACTTC
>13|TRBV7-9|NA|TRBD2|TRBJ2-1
CASSPSGLNEQFF
TGTGCCAGCAGCCCTAGCGGACTCAATGAGCAGTTCTTC
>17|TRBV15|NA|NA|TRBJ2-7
CATRSDSGVSGIHEQYF
TGTGCCACCAGGTCGGATTCCGGGGTTTCAGGGATACACGAGCAGTACTTC
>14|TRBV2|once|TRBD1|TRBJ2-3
CASSAGTGTDTQYF
TGTGCCAGCAGTGCCGGGACAGGGACAGATACGCAGTATTTT
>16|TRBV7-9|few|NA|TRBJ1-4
CASSLAEAGSGEKLFF
TGTGCCAGCAGCTTAGCGGAGGCAGGGAGCGGTGAAAAACTGTTTTTT
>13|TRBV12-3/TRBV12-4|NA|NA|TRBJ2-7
CASSFILVGEQYF
TGTGCCAGCAGTTTCATCCTCGTGGGTGAGCAGTACTTC
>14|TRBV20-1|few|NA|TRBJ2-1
CSARDGGGINEQFF
TGCAGTGCTAGAGACGGAGGGGGCATCAATGAGCAGTTCTTC
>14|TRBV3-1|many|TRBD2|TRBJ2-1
CASSLAGLYNEQFF
TGTGCCAGCTCCCTAGCGGGATTATACAATGAGCAGTTCTTC
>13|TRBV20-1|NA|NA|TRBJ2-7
CSALDRRTYEQYF
TGCAGTGCTCTAGACAGGAGGACCTACGAGCAGTACTTC
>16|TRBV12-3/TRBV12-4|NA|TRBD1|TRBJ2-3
CAGSFGTGRLADTQCF
TGTGCCGGCAGTTTCGGGACAGGGAGACTAGCAGATACGCAGTGTTTT
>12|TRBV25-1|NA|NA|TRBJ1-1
CASKRSTGEAFF
TGTGCCAGCAAACGCAGTACTGGAGAAGCTTTCTTT
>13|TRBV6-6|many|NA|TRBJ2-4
CASRGGPQNIQYF
TGTGCCAGCAGGGGAGGTCCGCAAAACATTCAGTACTTC
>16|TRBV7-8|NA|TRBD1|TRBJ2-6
CASSSTGGRGANVLTF
TGTGCCAGCAGCTCGACAGGGGGTAGGGGGGCCAACGTCCTGACTTTC
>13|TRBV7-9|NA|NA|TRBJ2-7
CASSSTQDYEQYF
TGTGCCAGCAGCTCAACTCAGGACTACGAGCAGTACTTC
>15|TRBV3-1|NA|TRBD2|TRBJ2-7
CASSRTSAGSYEQYF
TGTGCCAGCAGCCGGACTAGCGCGGGGTCCTACGAGCAGTACTTC
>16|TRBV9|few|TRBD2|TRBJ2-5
CASSVASSGLQETQYF
TGTGCCAGCAGCGTAGCATCTAGCGGACTCCAAGAGACCCAGTACTTC
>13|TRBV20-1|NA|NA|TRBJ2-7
CSAPDRLAYEQYF
TGCAGTGCTCCTGACCGGCTAGCCTACGAGCAGTACTTC
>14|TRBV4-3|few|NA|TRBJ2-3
CASSQDTFTDTQYF
TGCGCCAGCAGCCAAGATACCTTCACAGATACGCAGTATTTT
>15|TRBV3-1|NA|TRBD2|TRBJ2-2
CASSQAGGRTGELFF
TGTGCCAGCAGCCAAGCGGGGGGGAGGACCGGGGAGCTGTTTTTT
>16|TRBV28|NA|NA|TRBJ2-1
CASRTSGHESVNEQFF
TGTGCCAGCAGAACTTCGGGACATGAATCGGTAAATGAGCAGTTCTTC
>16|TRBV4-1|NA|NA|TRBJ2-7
CASSQVAAASSYEQYF
TGCGCCAGCAGCCAAGTCGCAGCTGCGAGCTCCTACGAGCAGTACTTC
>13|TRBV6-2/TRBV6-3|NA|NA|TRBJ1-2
CASNGSPAYGYTF
TGTGCCAGCAACGGCTCTCCGGCCTATGGCTACACCTTC
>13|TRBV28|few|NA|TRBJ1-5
CASRVQGPQPQHF
TGTGCCTCCCGGGTACAGGGCCCTCAGCCCCAGCATTTT
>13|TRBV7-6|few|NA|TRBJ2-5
CASSWTHQETQYF
TGTGCCAGCAGCTGGACCCACCAAGAGACCCAGTACTTC
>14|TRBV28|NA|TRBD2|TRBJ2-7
CASSQSGIAYEQYF
TGTGCCAGCAGTCAGAGCGGGATCGCCTACGAGCAGTACTTC
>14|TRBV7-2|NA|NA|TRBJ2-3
CASSLAGGWDTQYF
TGTGCCAGCAGCTTAGCGGGAGGATGGGATACGCAGTATTTT
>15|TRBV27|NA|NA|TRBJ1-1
CASSHRRDTNTEAFF
TGTGCCAGCAGTCACCGGAGGGACACAAACACTGAAGCTTTCTTT
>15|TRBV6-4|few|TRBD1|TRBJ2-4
CASSYDRGTQNIQYF
TGTGCCAGCAGCTATGACAGGGGGACCCAAAACATTCAGTACTTC
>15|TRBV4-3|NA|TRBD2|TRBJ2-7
CAASRRAGGPYEQYF
TGCGCCGCCAGTAGAAGAGCGGGAGGGCCCTACGAGCAGTACTTC
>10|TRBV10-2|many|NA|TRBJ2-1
CASSDGVEFF
TGCGCCAGCAGTGACGGGGTGGAGTTCTTC
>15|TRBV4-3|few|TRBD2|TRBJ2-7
CASSQDLGLLYEQYF
TGCGCCAGCAGCCAAGATCTGGGACTACTCTACGAGCAGTACTTC
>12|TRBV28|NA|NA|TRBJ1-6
CASSLGQDTLHF
TGTGCCAGCAGTTTAGGCCAGGACACCCTCCACTTT
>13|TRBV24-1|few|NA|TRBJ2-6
CATQSSGANVLTF
TGTGCCACCCAAAGCTCTGGGGCCAACGTCCTGACTTTC
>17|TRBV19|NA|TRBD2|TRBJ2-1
CASSIGVPSGRMDEQFF
TGTGCCAGTAGTATAGGAGTCCCTAGCGGGAGGATGGATGAGCAGTTCTTC
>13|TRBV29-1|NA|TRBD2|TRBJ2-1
CSVDRTSGREQFF
TGCAGCGTTGACCGGACTAGCGGGAGGGAGCAGTTCTTC
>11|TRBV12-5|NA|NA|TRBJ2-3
CASPWGDTQYF
TGTGCTAGCCCTTGGGGAGATACGCAGTATTTT
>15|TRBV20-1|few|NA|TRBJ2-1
CSASGSRDNDNEQFF
TGCAGTGCTAGTGGGTCCCGGGACAATGACAATGAGCAGTTCTTC
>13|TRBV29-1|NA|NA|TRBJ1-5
CSVADSSNQPQHF
TGCAGCGTAGCGGACAGTAGCAATCAGCCCCAGCATTTT
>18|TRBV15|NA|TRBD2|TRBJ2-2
CATSQNRGGRALSGELFF
TGTGCCACCAGTCAAAACAGGGGCGGGAGGGCCTTATCCGGGGAGCTGTTTTTT
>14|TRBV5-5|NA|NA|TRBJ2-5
CASSLSGAQETRYF
TGTGCCAGCAGCTTGTCGGGGGCTCAAGAGACCCGGTACTTC
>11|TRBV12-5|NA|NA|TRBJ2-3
CASGLDVTQYF
TGTGCTAGTGGTTTAGATGTTACGCAGTATTTT
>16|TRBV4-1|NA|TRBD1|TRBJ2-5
CASSQDPGGRSETQYF
TGCGCCAGCAGCCAAGATCCAGGGGGTAGGAGCGAGACCCAGTACTTC
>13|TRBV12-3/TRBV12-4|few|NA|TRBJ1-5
CASTVQINQPQHF
TGTGCCAGCACTGTACAGATTAATCAGCCCCAGCATTTT
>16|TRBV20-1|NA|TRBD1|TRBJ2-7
CSARDLTGQGSYEQYF
TGCAGTGCTAGAGATCTTACGGGACAGGGCTCCTACGAGCAGTACTTC